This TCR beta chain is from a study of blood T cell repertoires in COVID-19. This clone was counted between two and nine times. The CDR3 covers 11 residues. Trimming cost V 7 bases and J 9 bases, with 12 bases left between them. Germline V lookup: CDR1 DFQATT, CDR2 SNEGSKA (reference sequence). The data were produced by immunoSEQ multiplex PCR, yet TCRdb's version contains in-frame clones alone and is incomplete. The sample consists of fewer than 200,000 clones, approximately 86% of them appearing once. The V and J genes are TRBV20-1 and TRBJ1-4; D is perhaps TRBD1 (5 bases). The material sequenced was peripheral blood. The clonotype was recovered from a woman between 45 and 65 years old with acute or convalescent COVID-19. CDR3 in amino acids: CSVETAQKLFF. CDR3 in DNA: TGCAGTGTAGAGACAGCTCAAAAACTGTTTTTT.